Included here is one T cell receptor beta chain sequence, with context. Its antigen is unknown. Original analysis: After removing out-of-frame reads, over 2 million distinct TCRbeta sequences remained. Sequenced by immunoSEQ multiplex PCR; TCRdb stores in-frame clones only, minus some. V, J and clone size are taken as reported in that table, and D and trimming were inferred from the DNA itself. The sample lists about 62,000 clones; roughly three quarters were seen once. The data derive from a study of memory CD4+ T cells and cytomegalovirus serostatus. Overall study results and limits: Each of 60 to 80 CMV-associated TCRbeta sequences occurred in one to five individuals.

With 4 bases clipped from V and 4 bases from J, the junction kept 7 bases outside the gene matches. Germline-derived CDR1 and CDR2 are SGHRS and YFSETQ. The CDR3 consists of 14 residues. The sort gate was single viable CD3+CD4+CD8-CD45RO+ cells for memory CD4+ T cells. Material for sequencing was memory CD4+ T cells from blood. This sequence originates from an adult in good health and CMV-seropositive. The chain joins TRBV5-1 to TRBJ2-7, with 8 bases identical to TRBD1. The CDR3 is CASSPQGAGYEQYF. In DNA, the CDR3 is TGCGCCAGCAGCCCCCAGGGGGCCGGGTACGAGCAGTACTTC.